The 28 T cell receptor beta chains listed next were all sequenced from one sample in a study of blood T cell repertoires in COVID-19. The repertoire was sequenced with immunoSEQ multiplex PCR; TCRdb's copy has only in-frame clones and lacks some. The sample carries 150,000 to 200,000 clones, approximately 90% recorded once. The material sequenced was peripheral blood. The receptors here all came from a woman younger than 30 who had recovered from COVID-19.

The rearrangement uses TRBV7-3 and TRBJ2-3; 7 bases match TRBD1. The CDR3 loop spans 15 amino acids. CDR1 is SGHTA, CDR2 FQGTGA, per germline. J lost 1 base, V lost 5 bases, and 6 bases had no gene match. CDR3 residues: CASSPDRAGTDTQYF. The CDR3 DNA is TGTGCCAGCAGCCCAGACAGGGCCGGCACAGATACGCAGTATTTT.

DNA for the CDR3: TGTGCCAGCAGCCAAATGGACAGGGAAGCCGACCCTGAAGCTTTCTTT. As protein: CASSQMDREADPEAFF. The rearrangement joins TRBV3-1 (or the pseudogene TRBV3-2) to TRBJ1-1; 8 bases align to TRBD1. V lost 2 bases to trimming and J lost 6 bases; unmatched junction nucleotides: 11. Germline CDR1 and CDR2: LGHDT and YNNKEL (reference sequence). The CDR3 consists of 16 residues.

This chain links TRBV2 with TRBJ2-6, with 7 bases matching TRBD1. CDR1 and CDR2 from the germline V gene are SNHLY and FYNNEI. Unmatched junction bases numbered 9, after V lost 4 bases and J lost 0 bases. The CDR3 loop spans 18 amino acids. DNA for the CDR3: TGTGCCAGCAGTGTGGACAGGCGAATAAGCTCTGGGGCCAACGTCCTGACTTTC. Protein sequence: CASSVDRRISSGANVLTF. Full variable domain (missing parts from reference TRBV2 and TRBJ2-6): EPEVTQTPSHQVTQMGQEVILRCVPISNHLYFYWYRQILGQKVEFLVSFYNNEISEKSEIFDDQFSVERPDGSNFTLKIRSTKLEDSAMYFCASSVDRRISSGANVLTFGAGSRLTVL.

The CDR3 DNA is TGCGCCAGCAGCTATGACGGCGGCTCTGGAAACACCATATATTTT. It translates to CASSYDGGSGNTIYF. This chain uses TRBV5-1 with TRBJ1-3; D uncertain. The V end was cut by 3 bases, the J end by 0 bases, with 10 bases between. Germline CDR1 SGHRS, CDR2 YFSETQ. The CDR3 sequence is 15 residues long.

The chain employs TRBV2 and TRBJ1-5; TRBD1 aligns across 9 bases. Germline CDR1 and CDR2: SNHLY and FYNNEI. The CDR3 contains 14 residues. Unmatched junction bases numbered 3, after V lost 3 bases and J lost 6 bases. CDR3 bases: TGTGCCAGCAGTGACTCGACAGGGGGTCAGCCCCAGCATTTT. Amino acid sequence: CASSDSTGGQPQHF.

The V gene is TRBV6-5, the J gene TRBJ2-4; 11 bases are shared with TRBD1. This CDR3 contains 14 residues. The V gene end was trimmed by 6 bases and the J gene end by 8 bases; junction bases not matched to a gene: 6. CDR1 and CDR2 (germline): MNHEY, SVGAGI. The chain's CDR3 is CASSEDRGPDIQYF. CDR3 in DNA: TGTGCCAGCAGCGAGGACAGGGGGCCCGACATTCAGTACTTC.

The rearrangement joins TRBV5-4 to TRBJ2-7; TRBD1 aligns across 7 bases. Germline-derived CDR1 and CDR2 are SGHNT and YYREEE (reference sequence). V shed 1 base, J shed 3 bases, and the junction held 10 bases outside the gene matches. The CDR3 length is 16 residues. The CDR3 nucleotides are TGTGCCAGCAGCTTGCGCCACCGGGACAGCTACTACGAGCAGTACTTC. Protein sequence: CASSLRHRDSYYEQYF.

The chain couples TRBV29-1 to TRBJ2-7; 10 nucleotides agree with TRBD1. There are 12 residues in the CDR3. V shed 4 bases and J 7 bases; nucleotides not matched to a gene: 4. Looked up from germline, CDR1 is SQVTM and CDR2 is ANQGSEA. CDR3 sequence reads: CSVGQGAREQYF. CDR3 nucleotides: TGCAGCGTTGGACAGGGGGCGCGGGAGCAGTACTTC.

The chain carries TRBV5-6 and TRBJ2-4; 8 nucleotides line up with TRBD1. The CDR3 extends over 16 amino acids. Germline V gene sequence: CDR1 SGHDT, CDR2 YYEEEE. V shed 0 bases, J shed 0 bases, and the junction held 2 bases outside the gene matches. CDR3 bases: TGTGCCAGCAGCTTGGGGACAGGGCGAGCCAAAAACATTCAGTACTTC. Translated, it gives CASSLGTGRAKNIQYF. Drawing the rest from reference TRBV5-6 and TRBJ2-4, the complete variable domain is DAGVTQSPTHLIKTRGQQVTLRCSPKSGHDTVSWYQQALGQGPQFIFQYYEEEERQRGNFPDRFSGHQFPNYSSELNVNALLLGDSALYLCASSLGTGRAKNIQYFGAGTRLSVL.

The genes are TRBV6-2 or TRBV6-3 and TRBJ1-2, with D perhaps matching TRBD1 (5 bases). CDR3 length: 13 amino acids. Germline CDR1 MNHEY, CDR2 SVGEGT. Deletions cut 4 bases from V and 3 bases from J, with 9 bases between. CDR3 DNA sequence: TGTGCCAGCAGTTCGGGGGGGTACTATGGCTACACCTTC. Protein sequence: CASSSGGYYGYTF.

This sequence joins TRBV6-5 and TRBJ2-1; D is unresolved. Trimming shortened V by 3 bases and J by 1 base, and 10 bases separated the two germline ends. CDR3 length equals 15 residues. CDR1 and CDR2 from the germline V gene are MNHEY and SVGAGI. For the CDR3, the DNA is TGTGCCAGCAGTTATTCTGCGCCGTCCTACAATGAGCAGTTCTTC. Protein product: CASSYSAPSYNEQFF.

This clone was picked up one time. This rearrangement joins TRBV7-2 to TRBJ2-7, with D unresolved. V lost 2 bases to trimming and J lost 0 bases, with 5 bases between them. This CDR3 has 13 residues. In germline, CDR1 is SGHTA, CDR2 FQGNSA. CDR3 amino acids: CASSLSFSYEQYF. CDR3 coding DNA: TGTGCCAGCAGCTTATCCTTCTCCTACGAGCAGTACTTC.

This chain uses TRBV9 with TRBJ2-3; D not certain. Trimming stripped 1 base from V and 4 bases from J, with 4 bases between. The CDR3 is 12 residues long. Germline CDR1 and CDR2: SGDLS and YYNGEE. The CDR3 coding sequence is TGTGCCAGCAGCGTATCGGCAGATACGCAGTATTTT. This sequence encodes CASSVSADTQYF.

This clone was picked up a small number of times. The chain has TRBV5-1 and TRBJ2-7; 9 positions match TRBD2. The germline V gene encodes CDR1 SGHRS and CDR2 YFSETQ. Unmatched junction bases numbered 5, after V lost 4 bases and J lost 0 bases. The CDR3 length is 15 residues. DNA for the CDR3: TGCGCCAGCAGCGAACTAGCGGGTCCCTCCTACGAGCAGTACGTC. It translates to CASSELAGPSYEQYV.

The chain links TRBV5-1 to TRBJ2-1; 16 positions agree with TRBD2. V shed 4 bases and J 10 bases; nucleotides not matched to a gene: 8. The V gene's germline CDR1 is SGHRS and CDR2 YFSETQ. The CDR3 extends over 16 amino acids. The CDR3 DNA is TGCGCCAGCAGCCCCGGGACTAGCGGGGGGGCCAGGGAGCAGTTCTTC. This translates into CASSPGTSGGAREQFF.

This sequence joins TRBV11-2 and TRBJ2-1, with 7 bases that match TRBD2. J was trimmed by 0 bases and V by 6 bases; bases with no gene match: 8. Germline V gives CDR1 SGHAT, CDR2 FQNNGV. There are 16 residues in the CDR3. The DNA of the CDR3 is TGTGCCAGCAGGTCCGCGGGGGTGCTCTCCTACAATGAGCAGTTCTTC. The encoded protein is CASRSAGVLSYNEQFF.

The CDR3 coding sequence is TGCAGCGTTGGGACTAGCGAATACAATGAGCAGTTCTTC. This sequence encodes CSVGTSEYNEQFF. The chain links TRBV29-1 to TRBJ2-1; the match to TRBD2 covers 9 bases. Germline values: CDR1 SQVTM, CDR2 ANQGSEA. This CDR3 spans 13 amino acids. V shed 4 bases and J 4 bases; nucleotides not matched to a gene: 2.

In this sample, this clone turned up a few times. This chain joins TRBV4-1 and TRBJ2-2; the match to TRBD2 covers 7 bases. V lost 0 bases and J lost 2; bases outside the gene matches: 3. This CDR3 region has 16 residues. The germline V gene has CDR1 MGHRA and CDR2 YSYEKL. For the CDR3, the DNA is TGCGCCAGCAGCCAAGAAATGGGACTAAACACCGGGGAGCTGTTTTTT. Its translation is CASSQEMGLNTGELFF.

The chain couples TRBV10-3 to TRBJ1-2; a possible D gene is TRBD1 (5 bases). V was pared by 0 bases and J by 4 bases, with 12 bases between. This CDR3 spans 15 amino acids. Germline assignment: CDR1 ENHRY and CDR2 SYGVKD. CDR3 loop: CAISESLGGAYGYTF. In DNA form, the CDR3 reads TGTGCCATCAGTGAGTCGTTGGGAGGGGCCTATGGCTACACCTTC.

The chain joins TRBV27 to TRBJ1-3, with D possibly TRBD1 on 5 matching bases. V was shortened by 3 bases and J by 4 bases, with 10 bases between the two germline ends. The CDR3 is 14 residues long. CDR1 is MNHEY and CDR2 is SMNVEV in the germline V gene (reference sequence). CDR3 sequence: CASSLTVGGNTIYF. The CDR3 nucleotides read TGTGCCAGCAGTTTGACAGTGGGAGGAAACACCATATATTTT.

The V and J genes are TRBV4-1 and TRBJ2-3; possible D gene TRBD2, 5 bases. CDR1 is MGHRA and CDR2 is YSYEKL in the germline V gene. This CDR3 is built from 15 residues. Trimming removed 1 base from V and 1 base from J, with 9 bases in between. The CDR3 reads CASSQGIGGTDTQYF. The CDR3, as DNA: TGCGCCAGCAGCCAAGGTATCGGGGGCACAGATACGCAGTATTTT.

This chain uses TRBV3-1 (or the pseudogene TRBV3-2) with TRBJ1-2; D not certain. The germline V gene has CDR1 LGHDT and CDR2 YNNKEL (reference sequence). The CDR3 is 14 amino acids. V lost 4 bases and J lost 0, with 9 bases in between. The CDR3 is CASSREQANYGYTF. As DNA, the CDR3 is TGTGCCAGCAGCCGAGAACAAGCTAACTATGGCTACACCTTC.

This chain joins TRBV5-8 and TRBJ1-5, with 7 bases matching TRBD1. This CDR3 region has 16 residues. CDR1 is SGHTS and CDR2 is YDEGEE in the germline V gene. V was clipped by 0 bases and J by 0 bases; unmatched bases: 3. The CDR3 spells CASSLAQGYSNQPQHF. Written as DNA, the CDR3 is TGTGCCAGCAGCTTGGCACAGGGGTATAGCAATCAGCCCCAGCATTTT.

The CDR3 is CASTDRNGNGYTF. The CDR3 nucleotides read TGTGCCAGCACAGACAGGAATGGAAACGGCTACACCTTC. The chain joins TRBV6-5 to TRBJ1-2; a possible D gene is TRBD1 (6 bases). Trimming removed 7 bases from V and 8 bases from J, with 17 bases in between. CDR3 length: 13 residues. Germline V gene lookup returns CDR1 MNHEY and CDR2 SVGAGI.

This chain connects TRBV25-1 to TRBJ1-1; D gene uncertain. CDR3 length: 12 amino acids. Germline V gene lookup returns CDR1 MGHDK and CDR2 SYGVNS. The ends were cut back, 6 bases at V and 9 bases at J, with 14 bases in the middle. Here the CDR3 DNA reads TGTGCCAGCAGGAAAACATCTTACCAAGCTTTCTTT. Translating it yields CASRKTSYQAFF. Full variable domain (missing parts from reference TRBV25-1 and TRBJ1-1): EADIYQTPRYLVIGTGKKITLECSQTMGHDKMYWYQQDPGMELHLIHYSYGVNSTEKGDLSSESTVSRIRTEHFPLTLESARPSHTSQYLCASRKTSYQAFFGQGTRLTVV.

The count of this clone is one. This sequence joins TRBV6-5 and TRBJ2-5, with no clear D. V lost 0 bases to trimming and J lost 12 bases, with 11 bases between them. CDR1 is MNHEY, CDR2 SVGAGI, per germline. The CDR3 consists of 12 residues. The CDR3 protein is CASSYSIGPEYF. Written as DNA, the CDR3 is TGTGCCAGCAGTTACTCCATTGGGCCTGAGTACTTC.

This chain links TRBV7-9 with TRBJ2-7; D gene unclear. The V end lost 6 bases, the J end lost 4 bases, and 13 bases lay between the germline ends. The CDR3 runs to 13 residues. Germline CDR1 is SEHNR and CDR2 is FQNEAQ (reference sequence). The CDR3 sequence: CASSAPLAYEQYV. The CDR3 DNA is TGTGCCAGCAGTGCACCATTAGCTTACGAGCAGTACGTC.

The DNA for the CDR3 is TGTGCCAGCAGATTACAGAGCACAGATACGCAGTATTTT. This translates into CASRLQSTDTQYF. The J gene is TRBJ2-3, the V gene TRBV7-2; no reliable D call. Germline V gene sequence: CDR1 SGHTA, CDR2 FQGNSA. Trimming took off 6 bases at V and 0 bases at J, with 7 bases between the two ends. This CDR3 comprises 13 residues. Filled out from reference TRBV7-2 and TRBJ2-3, the complete variable domain reads GAGVSQSPSNKVTEKGKDVELRCDPISGHTALYWYRQSLGQGLEFLIYFQGNSAPDKSGLPSDRFSAERTGGSVSTLTIQRTQQEDSAVYLCASRLQSTDTQYFGPGTRLTVL.